In this sample, the clone carrying this T cell receptor beta chain turned up many times. Its antigen is undetermined. TCRdb recomputed calls from the RT-PCR reads with MiXCR, one row per CDR3 protein. The sample contains about 160,000 distinct CDR3 sequences, approximately 11% of which appear only once. This sample stems from a study of response to subunit inactivated influenza vaccine. The study's findings and limits: Each seasonal flu vaccination may recruit only limited new T cells, authors suggested.

Germline CDR1 is SGHTA and CDR2 is FQGNSA. The junction had 6 bases not matched to a gene; V was cut back by 3 bases and J by 3 bases. This CDR3 comprises 15 residues. The sample was non-naive T cells sorted from PBMCs, taken roughly 48 days after vaccination. The chain joins TRBV7-2 to TRBJ2-7; 9 bases map to TRBD1. This sequence originates from a man aged 50 to 60 who received an inactivated influenza vaccine. The CDR3 sequence is CASSLRTGANYEQYF. The CDR3 nucleotides are TGTGCCAGCAGCTTGAGGACAGGGGCTAACTACGAGCAGTACTTC.